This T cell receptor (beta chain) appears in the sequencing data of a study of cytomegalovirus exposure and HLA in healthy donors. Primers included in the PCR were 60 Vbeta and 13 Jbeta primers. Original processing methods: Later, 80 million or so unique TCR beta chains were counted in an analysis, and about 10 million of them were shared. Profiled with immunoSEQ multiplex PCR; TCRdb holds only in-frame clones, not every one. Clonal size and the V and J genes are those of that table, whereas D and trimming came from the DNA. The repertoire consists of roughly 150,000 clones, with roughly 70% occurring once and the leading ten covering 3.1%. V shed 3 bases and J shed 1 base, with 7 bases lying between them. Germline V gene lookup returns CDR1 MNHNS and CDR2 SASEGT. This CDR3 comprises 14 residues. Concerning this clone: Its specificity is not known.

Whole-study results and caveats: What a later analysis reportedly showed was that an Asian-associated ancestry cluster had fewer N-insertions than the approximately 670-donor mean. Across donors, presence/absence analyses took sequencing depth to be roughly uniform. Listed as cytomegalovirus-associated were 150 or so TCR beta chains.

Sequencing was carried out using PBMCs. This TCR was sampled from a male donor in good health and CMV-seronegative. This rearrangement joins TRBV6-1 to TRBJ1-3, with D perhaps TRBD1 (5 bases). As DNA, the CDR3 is TGTGCCAGCAGTGAGTCAGGGTCTGGAAACACCATATATTTT. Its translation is CASSESGSGNTIYF.